This is a list of T cell receptor beta chains from one sample in a study of T-cell memory formation after mild COVID-19. TCRdb analysed the 5' RACE reads with MiXCR anew, one entry per CDR3 protein. This sample carries around 250,000 distinct CDR3 sequences, about 16% of them seen once, and the ten largest clones take around 2%. The sequenced sample consisted of PBMCs or a T cell subset sorted from them (not recorded which). Receptor source: an adult woman who had mild COVID-19 (a few samples of this study predate the infection). Cell type and time point are not known. Each CDR3 is given with its conserved first and last residue. The D gene is left open where the match is weak. Clone size is not always given. Where it is, it says once, few, many or a class for expanded clones.

v_gene	d_gene	abundance	j_gene	CDR3aa	CDR3nt
TRBV29-1	TRBD1	.	TRBJ2-7	CSAGQGAFAGGYEQYF	TGCAGCGCGGGACAGGGGGCTTTCGCGGGAGGTTACGAGCAGTACTTC
TRBV4-3	TRBD2	.	TRBJ2-1	CASNTELAGADEQFF	TGCGCCAGCAATACGGAACTAGCGGGAGCGGATGAGCAGTTCTTC
TRBV29-1	TRBD1	few	TRBJ2-5	CSVTTGEETQYF	TGCAGCGTTACCACAGGGGAAGAGACCCAGTACTTC
TRBV6-6	.	.	TRBJ1-4	CASHFSSGGWENEKLFF	TGTGCCAGCCACTTCTCAAGTGGGGGTTGGGAGAATGAAAAACTGTTTTTT
TRBV5-1	.	.	TRBJ2-3	CASSLAGQGNTDTQYF	TGCGCCAGCAGCTTGGCGGGGCAGGGGAACACAGATACGCAGTATTTT
TRBV7-9	.	.	TRBJ1-2	CASSSEQGILWGYTF	TGTGCCAGCAGCTCGGAACAGGGCATACTATGGGGCTACACCTTC
TRBV30	.	.	TRBJ1-2	CAWSVDTGRGDGYTF	TGTGCCTGGAGTGTAGATACGGGCAGGGGAGATGGCTACACCTTC
TRBV7-2	.	.	TRBJ2-5	CASSPRGWSGETQYF	TGTGCCAGCAGCCCCCGAGGTTGGAGTGGGGAGACCCAGTACTTC
TRBV7-9	.	.	TRBJ2-7	CASGSYAIHEQYF	TGTGCCAGCGGCTCCTACGCCATCCACGAGCAGTACTTC
TRBV7-9	TRBD2	.	TRBJ2-7	CASSPPAGGLRNPYEQYF	TGTGCCAGCAGCCCCCCAGCGGGAGGCCTACGTAATCCCTACGAGCAGTACTTC
TRBV5-6	TRBD2	.	TRBJ2-2	CASSLASGRAGNTGELFF	TGTGCCAGCAGCTTGGCCAGCGGGAGGGCCGGGAACACCGGGGAGCTGTTTTTT
TRBV12-3/TRBV12-4	TRBD1	.	TRBJ2-7	CASSFGTGEGNEQYF	TGTGCCAGCAGTTTCGGGACAGGGGAAGGAAACGAGCAGTACTTC
TRBV18	.	few	TRBJ2-5	CASSPSQGKETQYF	TGTGCCAGCTCACCATCTCAGGGGAAAGAGACCCAGTACTTC
TRBV5-1	TRBD1	few	TRBJ1-5	CASSSARTGFNQPQHF	TGCGCCAGCAGTTCGGCACGGACAGGATTTAATCAGCCCCAGCATTTT
TRBV27	TRBD1	few	TRBJ1-1	CASSYNGPRGAFF	TGTGCCAGCAGTTACAACGGCCCCAGGGGGGCTTTCTTT
TRBV23-1	.	few	TRBJ1-1	CASSQSIKSGGNAEAFF	TGCGCCAGCAGTCAATCGATTAAGTCGGGGGGTAACGCTGAAGCTTTCTTT
TRBV20-1	TRBD1	many	TRBJ2-4	CSAENYRGMAKNIQYF	TGCAGTGCCGAGAATTACAGGGGAATGGCCAAAAACATTCAGTACTTC
TRBV4-3	TRBD2	.	TRBJ2-1	CASSRVSGTLIEQFF	TGCGCCAGCAGCCGAGTTAGCGGGACGCTTATTGAGCAGTTCTTC
TRBV4-2	TRBD2	few	TRBJ2-3	CASSHGLAGPDTQYF	TGTGCCAGCAGCCACGGACTAGCGGGACCAGATACGCAGTATTTT
TRBV7-8	.	.	TRBJ1-1	CASSLVQMNTEAFF	TGTGCCAGCAGCTTAGTACAGATGAACACTGAAGCTTTCTTT
TRBV5-1	.	.	TRBJ2-7	CASSLAPAPSSYEQYF	TGCGCCAGCAGCTTGGCTCCGGCTCCCAGCTCCTACGAGCAGTACTTC
TRBV7-9	.	many	TRBJ2-2	CANRGLLTGELFF	TGTGCCAACCGGGGTCTTCTCACCGGGGAGCTGTTTTTT
TRBV9	.	many	TRBJ2-3	CASSLTTYSSTDTQYF	TGTGCCAGCAGCCTTACGACCTATTCTAGCACAGATACGCAGTATTTT
TRBV5-1	TRBD2	.	TRBJ2-2	CASSPGLVGTGELFF	TGCGCCAGCAGCCCGGGACTAGTAGGCACCGGGGAGCTGTTTTTT
TRBV6-2/TRBV6-3	TRBD1	few	TRBJ2-7	CASSRHAGTGRLEQYF	TGTGCCAGCAGCCGCCATGCCGGGACAGGGAGGCTCGAGCAGTACTTC
TRBV27	.	.	TRBJ2-7	CASSSRGGYYEQYF	TGTGCCAGCAGTTCGAGAGGGGGGTACTACGAGCAGTACTTC
TRBV20-1	.	.	TRBJ1-6	CSARDLSRAWRNSPLHF	TGCAGTGCTAGAGATCTTTCCAGGGCGTGGAGGAATTCACCCCTCCACTTT
TRBV24-1	.	.	TRBJ2-1	CATSGAVGNEQFF	TGTGCCACCAGTGGAGCGGTAGGCAATGAGCAGTTCTTC
TRBV5-1	.	few	TRBJ2-1	CASSLRLPDYNEQFF	TGCGCCAGCAGCTTGCGCCTCCCGGACTACAATGAGCAGTTCTTC
TRBV5-1	.	.	TRBJ1-5	CASSLGTVNQPQHF	TGCGCCAGCAGCTTGGGGACAGTCAATCAGCCCCAGCATTTT
TRBV5-1	TRBD1	few	TRBJ2-1	CASRRQGSYNEQFF	TGCGCCAGCAGACGACAGGGATCCTACAATGAGCAGTTCTTC
TRBV29-1	.	few	TRBJ1-3	CSAEGPGSGNTIYF	TGCAGCGCCGAAGGTCCAGGCTCTGGAAACACCATATATTTT
TRBV7-2	.	few	TRBJ2-7	CASSLGPTNYEQYF	TGTGCCAGCAGCTTGGGACCCACCAATTACGAGCAGTACTTC
TRBV13	.	.	TRBJ1-1	CASSLRDMNTEAFF	TGTGCCAGCAGCTTACGGGACATGAACACTGAAGCTTTCTTT
TRBV20-1	.	.	TRBJ2-1	CSAPSDSYSYNEQFF	TGCAGTGCTCCCTCCGACAGCTACTCCTACAATGAGCAGTTCTTC
TRBV5-1	TRBD1	.	TRBJ2-7	CASSPRKTGATYEQYF	TGCGCCAGCAGCCCCCGGAAGACAGGGGCGACCTACGAGCAGTACTTC
TRBV5-6	TRBD1	.	TRBJ2-7	CASSWGQNYEQYF	TGTGCCAGCAGCTGGGGACAGAACTACGAGCAGTACTTC
TRBV20-1	.	few	TRBJ1-1	CSANSGQIEAFF	TGCAGTGCTAACTCCGGACAGATTGAAGCTTTCTTT
TRBV7-2	.	.	TRBJ2-1	CASSADQGTYNEQFF	TGTGCCAGCAGCGCAGACCAGGGGACCTACAATGAGCAGTTCTTC
TRBV5-1	.	.	TRBJ2-1	CASSLAESSYNEQFF	TGCGCCAGCAGCTTGGCCGAGAGCTCCTACAATGAGCAGTTCTTC
TRBV27	TRBD1	.	TRBJ2-3	CASSLYQTGTGADTQYF	TGTGCCAGCAGTTTATACCAAACCGGGACAGGCGCAGATACGCAGTATTTT
TRBV15	TRBD1	few	TRBJ2-5	CATSSPRQGPVRTQYF	TGTGCCACCAGCAGTCCCCGACAGGGACCTGTGCGGACCCAGTACTTC
TRBV7-3	.	few	TRBJ2-5	CASSPRRGETQYF	TGTGCCAGCAGCCCCCGGCGAGGGGAGACCCAGTACTTC
TRBV5-1	.	many	TRBJ1-2	CASSPRSGGYYGYTF	TGCGCCAGCAGCCCCAGATCGGGGGGCTACTATGGCTACACCTTC
TRBV5-5	.	few	TRBJ2-7	CASSLATVSYEQYF	TGTGCCAGCAGCCTTGCTACGGTCTCCTACGAGCAGTACTTC